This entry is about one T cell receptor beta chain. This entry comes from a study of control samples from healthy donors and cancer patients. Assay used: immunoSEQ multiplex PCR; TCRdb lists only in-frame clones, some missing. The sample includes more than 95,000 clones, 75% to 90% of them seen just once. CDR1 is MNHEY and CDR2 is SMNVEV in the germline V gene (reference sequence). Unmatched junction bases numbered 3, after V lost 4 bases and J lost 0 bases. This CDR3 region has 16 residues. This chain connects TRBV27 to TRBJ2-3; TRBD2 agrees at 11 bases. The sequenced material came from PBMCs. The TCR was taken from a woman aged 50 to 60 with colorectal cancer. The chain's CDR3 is CASSWGTSGSTDTQYF. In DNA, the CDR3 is TGTGCCAGCAGTTGGGGGACTAGCGGCAGCACAGATACGCAGTATTTT.